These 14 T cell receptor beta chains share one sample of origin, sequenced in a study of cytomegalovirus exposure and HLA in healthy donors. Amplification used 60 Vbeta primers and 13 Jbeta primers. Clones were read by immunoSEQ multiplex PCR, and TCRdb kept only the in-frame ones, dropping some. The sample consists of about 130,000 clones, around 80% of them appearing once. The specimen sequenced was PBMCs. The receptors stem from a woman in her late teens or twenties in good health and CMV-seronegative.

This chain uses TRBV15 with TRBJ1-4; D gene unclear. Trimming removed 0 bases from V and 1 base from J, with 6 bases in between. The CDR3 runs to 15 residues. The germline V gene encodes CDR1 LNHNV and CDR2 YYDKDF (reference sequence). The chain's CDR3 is CATSRDYRTNEKLFF. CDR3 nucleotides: TGTGCCACCAGCAGAGACTACAGAACTAATGAAAAACTGTTTTTT.

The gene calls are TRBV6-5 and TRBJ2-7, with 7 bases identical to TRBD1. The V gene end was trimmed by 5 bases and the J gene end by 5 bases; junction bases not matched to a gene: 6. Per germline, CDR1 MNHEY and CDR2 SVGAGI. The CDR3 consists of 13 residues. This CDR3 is CASSPGTVHEQYF. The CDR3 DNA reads TGTGCCAGCAGTCCCGGGACAGTCCACGAGCAGTACTTC.

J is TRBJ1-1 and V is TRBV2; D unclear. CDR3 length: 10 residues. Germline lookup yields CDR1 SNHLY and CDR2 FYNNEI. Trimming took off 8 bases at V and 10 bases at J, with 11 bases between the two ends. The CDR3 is CASLTSGAFF. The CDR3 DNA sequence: TGTGCCAGCCTTACTAGTGGAGCTTTCTTT.

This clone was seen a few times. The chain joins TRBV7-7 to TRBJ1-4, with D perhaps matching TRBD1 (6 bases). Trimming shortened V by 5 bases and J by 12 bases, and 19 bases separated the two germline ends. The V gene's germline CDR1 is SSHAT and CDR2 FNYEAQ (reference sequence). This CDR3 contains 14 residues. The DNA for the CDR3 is TGTGCCAGCAGCATTTCCGGGACATCCGAGGAACTGTTTTTT. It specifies CASSISGTSEELFF.

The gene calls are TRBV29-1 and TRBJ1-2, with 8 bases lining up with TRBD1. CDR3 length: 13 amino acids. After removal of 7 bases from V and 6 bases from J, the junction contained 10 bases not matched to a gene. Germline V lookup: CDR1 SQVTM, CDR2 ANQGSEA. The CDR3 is CSAGSGQGNGYTF. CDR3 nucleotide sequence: TGCAGCGCGGGTTCAGGACAGGGAAATGGCTACACCTTC.

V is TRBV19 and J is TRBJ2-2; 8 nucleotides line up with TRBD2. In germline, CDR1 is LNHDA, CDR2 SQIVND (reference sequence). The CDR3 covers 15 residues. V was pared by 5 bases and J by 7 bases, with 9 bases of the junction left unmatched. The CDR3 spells CASSPRTSFDGELFF. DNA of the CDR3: TGTGCCAGTAGTCCTCGGACTAGCTTTGACGGGGAGCTGTTTTTT.

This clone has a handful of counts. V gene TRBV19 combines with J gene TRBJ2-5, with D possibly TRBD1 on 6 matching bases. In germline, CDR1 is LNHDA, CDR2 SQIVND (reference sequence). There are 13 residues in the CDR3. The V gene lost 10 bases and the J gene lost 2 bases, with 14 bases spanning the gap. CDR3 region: CATQGRLQETQYF. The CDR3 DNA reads TGTGCCACCCAGGGGCGACTACAAGAGACCCAGTACTTC.

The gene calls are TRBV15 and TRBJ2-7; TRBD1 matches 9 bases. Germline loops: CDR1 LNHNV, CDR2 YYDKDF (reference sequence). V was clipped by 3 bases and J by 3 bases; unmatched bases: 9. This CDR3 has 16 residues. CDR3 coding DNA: TGTGCCACCAGCAGTGCAACGACAGGGGGAAGCTACGAGCAGTACTTC. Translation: CATSSATTGGSYEQYF. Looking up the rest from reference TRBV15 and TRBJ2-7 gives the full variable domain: DAMVIQNPRYQVTQFGKPVTLSCSQTLNHNVMYWYQQKSSQAPKLLFHYYDKDFNNEADTPDNFQSRRPNTSFCFLDIRSPGLGDTAMYLCATSSATTGGSYEQYFGPGTRLTVT.

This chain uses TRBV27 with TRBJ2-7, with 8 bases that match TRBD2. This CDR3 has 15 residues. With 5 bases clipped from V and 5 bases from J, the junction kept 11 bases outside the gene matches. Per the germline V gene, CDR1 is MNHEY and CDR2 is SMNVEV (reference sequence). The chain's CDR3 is CASSPQRESLHEQYF. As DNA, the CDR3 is TGTGCCAGCAGTCCGCAGCGGGAGTCCCTGCACGAGCAGTACTTC.

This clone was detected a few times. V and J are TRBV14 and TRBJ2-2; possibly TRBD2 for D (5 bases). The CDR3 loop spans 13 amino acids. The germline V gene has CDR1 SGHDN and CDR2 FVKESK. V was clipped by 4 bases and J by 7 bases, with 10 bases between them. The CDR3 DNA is TGTGCCAGCAGCCGAGGACTTGTCGGGGAGCTGTTTTTT. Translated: CASSRGLVGELFF. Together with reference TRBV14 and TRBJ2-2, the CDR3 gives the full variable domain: EAGVTQFPSHSVIEKGQTVTLRCDPISGHDNLYWYRRVMGKEIKFLLHFVKESKQDESGMPNNRFLAERTGGTYSTLKVQPAELEDSGVYFCASSRGLVGELFFGEGSRLTVL.

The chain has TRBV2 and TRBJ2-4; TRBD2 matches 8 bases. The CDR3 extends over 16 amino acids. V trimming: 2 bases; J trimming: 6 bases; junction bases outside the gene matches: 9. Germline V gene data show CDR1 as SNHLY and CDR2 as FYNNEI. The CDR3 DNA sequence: TGTGCCAGCAGTGAATCCGACGGGAGGGCCTTAAACATTCAGTACTTC. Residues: CASSESDGRALNIQYF. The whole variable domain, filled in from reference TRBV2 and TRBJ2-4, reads EPEVTQTPSHQVTQMGQEVILRCVPISNHLYFYWYRQILGQKVEFLVSFYNNEISEKSEIFDDQFSVERPDGSNFTLKIRSTKLEDSAMYFCASSESDGRALNIQYFGAGTRLSVL.

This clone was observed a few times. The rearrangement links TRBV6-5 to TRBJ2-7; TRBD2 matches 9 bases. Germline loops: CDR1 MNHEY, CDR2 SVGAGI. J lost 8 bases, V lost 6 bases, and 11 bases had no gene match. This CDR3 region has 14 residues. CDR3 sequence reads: CASRALAGLSKQYF. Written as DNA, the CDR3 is TGTGCCAGCAGAGCTCTAGCGGGACTTTCTAAGCAGTACTTC.

CDR3 region: CASSLRLAGERYEQYF. In DNA form, the CDR3 reads TGTGCCAGCAGCCTTCGACTAGCGGGAGAACGCTACGAGCAGTACTTC. The rearrangement links TRBV5-6 to TRBJ2-7; TRBD2 agrees at 12 bases. V dropped 4 bases and J dropped 3; count of bases not matched to a gene: 8. Looked up from germline, CDR1 is SGHDT and CDR2 is YYEEEE. This CDR3 spans 16 amino acids.

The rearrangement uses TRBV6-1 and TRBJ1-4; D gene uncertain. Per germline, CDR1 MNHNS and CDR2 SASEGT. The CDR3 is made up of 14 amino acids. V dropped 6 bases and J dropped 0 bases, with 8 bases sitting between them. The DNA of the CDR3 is TGTGCCAGCAGCCGGACTGCAACTAATGAAAAACTGTTTTTT. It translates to CASSRTATNEKLFF.